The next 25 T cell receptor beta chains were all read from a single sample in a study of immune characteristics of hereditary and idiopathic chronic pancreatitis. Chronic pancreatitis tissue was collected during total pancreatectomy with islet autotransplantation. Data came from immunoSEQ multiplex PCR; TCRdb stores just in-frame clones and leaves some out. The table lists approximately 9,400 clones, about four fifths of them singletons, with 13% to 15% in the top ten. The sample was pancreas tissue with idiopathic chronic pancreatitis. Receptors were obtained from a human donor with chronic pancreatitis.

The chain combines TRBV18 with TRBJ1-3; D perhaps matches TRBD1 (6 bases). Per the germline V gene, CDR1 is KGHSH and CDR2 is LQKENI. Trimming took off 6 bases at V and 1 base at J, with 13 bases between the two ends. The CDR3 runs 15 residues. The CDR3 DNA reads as TGTGCCAGCTCCGAACAAGGGACATCTGGAAACACCATATATTTT. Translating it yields CASSEQGTSGNTIYF.

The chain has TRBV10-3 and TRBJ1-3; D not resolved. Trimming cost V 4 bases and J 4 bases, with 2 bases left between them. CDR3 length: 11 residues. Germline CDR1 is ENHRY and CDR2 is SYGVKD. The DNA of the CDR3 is TGTGCCATCAGTGGGGGAAACACCATATATTTT. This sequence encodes CAISGGNTIYF.

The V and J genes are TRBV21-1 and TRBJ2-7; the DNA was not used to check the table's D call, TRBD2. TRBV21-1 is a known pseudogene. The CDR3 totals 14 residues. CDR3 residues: CASSKEEGSYEQYV. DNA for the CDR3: TGTGCCAGCAGCAAAGAAGAGGGATCCTACGAGCAGTACGTC.

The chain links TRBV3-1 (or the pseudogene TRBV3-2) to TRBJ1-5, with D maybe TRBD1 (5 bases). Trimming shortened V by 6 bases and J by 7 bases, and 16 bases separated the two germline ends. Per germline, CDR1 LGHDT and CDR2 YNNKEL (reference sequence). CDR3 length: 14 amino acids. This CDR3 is CASSFAGPGQPQHF. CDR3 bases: TGTGCCAGCAGTTTCGCGGGACCTGGCCAGCCCCAGCATTTT.

The CDR3 region has the DNA TGTGCCAGCAAGTGGGAAATGAATAGCAATCAGCCCCAGCATTTT. Translation gives CASKWEMNSNQPQHF. The rearrangement links TRBV6-5 to TRBJ1-5; D ambiguous. V was shortened by 7 bases and J by 0 bases, with 13 bases between the two germline ends. Germline assignment: CDR1 MNHEY and CDR2 SVGAGI. This CDR3 spans 15 amino acids.

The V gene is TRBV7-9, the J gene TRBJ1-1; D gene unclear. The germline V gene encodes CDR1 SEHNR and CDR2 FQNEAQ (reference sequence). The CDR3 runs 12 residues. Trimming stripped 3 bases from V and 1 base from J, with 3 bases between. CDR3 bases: TGTGCCAGCAGCTTCGAGAACACTGAAGCTTTCTTT. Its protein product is CASSFENTEAFF.

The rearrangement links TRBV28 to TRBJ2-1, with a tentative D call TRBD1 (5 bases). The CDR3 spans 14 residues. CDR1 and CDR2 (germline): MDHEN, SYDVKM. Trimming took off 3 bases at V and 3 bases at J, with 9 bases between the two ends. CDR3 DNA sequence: TGTGCCAGCAGTTTTACAGGATACTACAATGAGCAGTTCTTC. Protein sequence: CASSFTGYYNEQFF.

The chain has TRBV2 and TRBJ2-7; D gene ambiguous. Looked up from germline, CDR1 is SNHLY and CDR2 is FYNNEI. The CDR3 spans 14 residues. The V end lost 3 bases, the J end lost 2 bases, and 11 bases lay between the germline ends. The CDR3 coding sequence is TGTGCCAGCAGTGAGCAAGGTTACCCCTACGAGCAGTACTTC. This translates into CASSEQGYPYEQYF.

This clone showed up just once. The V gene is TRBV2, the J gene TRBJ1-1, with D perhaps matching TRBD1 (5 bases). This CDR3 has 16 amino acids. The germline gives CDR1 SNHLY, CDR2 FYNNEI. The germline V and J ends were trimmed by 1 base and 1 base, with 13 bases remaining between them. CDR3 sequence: CASSEGWTRGNTEAFF. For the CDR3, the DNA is TGTGCCAGCAGTGAAGGGTGGACGAGGGGGAACACTGAAGCTTTCTTT.

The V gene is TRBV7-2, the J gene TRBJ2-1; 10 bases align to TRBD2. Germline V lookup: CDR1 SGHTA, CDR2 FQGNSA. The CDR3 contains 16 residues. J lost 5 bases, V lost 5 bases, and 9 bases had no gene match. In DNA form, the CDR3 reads TGTGCCAGCAGCCAGGAGGGGACTAGCGTGCACAATGAGCAGTTCTTC. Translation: CASSQEGTSVHNEQFF.

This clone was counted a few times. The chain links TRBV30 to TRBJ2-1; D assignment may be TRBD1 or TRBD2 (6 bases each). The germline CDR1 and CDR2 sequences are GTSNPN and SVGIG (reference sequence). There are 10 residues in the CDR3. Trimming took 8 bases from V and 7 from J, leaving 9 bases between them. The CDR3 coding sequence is TGTGCCCGAGGGGGGAATGAGCAGTTCTTC. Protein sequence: CARGGNEQFF.

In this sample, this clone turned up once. This CDR3 is CASSLVAGGQETQYF. The CDR3 DNA is TGTGCCAGCAGCTTAGTTGCGGGGGGGCAAGAGACCCAGTACTTC. The genes are TRBV7-2 and TRBJ2-5, with 9 bases matching TRBD2. Germline CDR1 is SGHTA and CDR2 is FQGNSA. The V gene end was trimmed by 1 base and the J gene end by 2 bases; junction bases not matched to a gene: 2. CDR3 length: 15 residues.

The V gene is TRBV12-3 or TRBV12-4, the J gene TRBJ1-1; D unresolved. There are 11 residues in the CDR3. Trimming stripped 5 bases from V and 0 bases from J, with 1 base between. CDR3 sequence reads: CASSMNTEAFF. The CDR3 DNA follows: TGTGCCAGCAGTATGAACACTGAAGCTTTCTTT.

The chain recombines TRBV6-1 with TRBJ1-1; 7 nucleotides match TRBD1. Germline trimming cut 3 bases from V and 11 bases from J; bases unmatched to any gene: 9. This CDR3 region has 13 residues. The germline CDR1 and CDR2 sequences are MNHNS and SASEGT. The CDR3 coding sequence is TGTGCCAGCAGTGATCGTTCGAGGGGGCTGGCTTTCTTT. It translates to CASSDRSRGLAFF.

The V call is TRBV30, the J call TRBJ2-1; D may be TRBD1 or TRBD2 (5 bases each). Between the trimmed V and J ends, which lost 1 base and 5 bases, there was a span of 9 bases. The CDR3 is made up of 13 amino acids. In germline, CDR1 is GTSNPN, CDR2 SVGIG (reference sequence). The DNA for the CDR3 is TGTGCCTGGAGTGGGGGGTGGGACAATGAGCAGTTCTTC. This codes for CAWSGGWDNEQFF.

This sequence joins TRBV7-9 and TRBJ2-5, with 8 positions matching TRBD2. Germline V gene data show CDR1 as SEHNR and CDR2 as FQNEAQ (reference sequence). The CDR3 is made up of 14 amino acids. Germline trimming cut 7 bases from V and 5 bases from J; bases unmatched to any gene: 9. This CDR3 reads CASTYSGGMETQYF. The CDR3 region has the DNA TGTGCCAGCACCTACTCGGGGGGGATGGAGACCCAGTACTTC.

The CDR3 reads CASISQGGLIEAFF. As DNA, the CDR3 is TGTGCCAGCATCTCTCAAGGGGGCTTGATTGAAGCTTTCTTT. The chain carries TRBV5-8 and TRBJ1-1; the match to TRBD1 covers 7 bases. In germline, CDR1 is SGHTS, CDR2 YDEGEE. V was pared by 6 bases and J by 7 bases, with 12 bases of the junction left unmatched. The CDR3 loop spans 14 amino acids.

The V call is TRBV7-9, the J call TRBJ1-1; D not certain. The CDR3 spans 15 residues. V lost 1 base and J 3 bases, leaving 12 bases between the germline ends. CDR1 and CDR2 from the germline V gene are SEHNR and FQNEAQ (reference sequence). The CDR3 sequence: CASSLEHDLDTEAFF. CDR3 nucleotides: TGTGCCAGCAGCTTAGAACATGACTTGGACACTGAAGCTTTCTTT.

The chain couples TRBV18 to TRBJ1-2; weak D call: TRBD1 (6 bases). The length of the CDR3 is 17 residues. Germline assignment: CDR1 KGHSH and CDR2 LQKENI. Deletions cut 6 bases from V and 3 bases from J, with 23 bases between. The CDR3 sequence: CASSPVTTGSVDYGYTF. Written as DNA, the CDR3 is TGTGCCAGCTCGCCAGTAACAACAGGGTCGGTGGACTATGGCTACACCTTC.

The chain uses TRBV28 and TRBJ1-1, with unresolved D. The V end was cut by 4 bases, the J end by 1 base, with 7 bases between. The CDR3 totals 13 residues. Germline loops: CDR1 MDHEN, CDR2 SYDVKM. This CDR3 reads CASSSPANTEAFF. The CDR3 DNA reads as TGTGCCAGCAGTTCTCCAGCGAACACTGAAGCTTTCTTT.

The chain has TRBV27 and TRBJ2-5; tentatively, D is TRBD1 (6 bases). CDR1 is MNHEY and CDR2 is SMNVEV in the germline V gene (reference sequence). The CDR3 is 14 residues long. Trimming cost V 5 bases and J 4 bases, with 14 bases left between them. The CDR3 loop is CASSEGVLGETQYF. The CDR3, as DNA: TGTGCCAGCAGTGAGGGGGTTTTAGGAGAGACCCAGTACTTC.

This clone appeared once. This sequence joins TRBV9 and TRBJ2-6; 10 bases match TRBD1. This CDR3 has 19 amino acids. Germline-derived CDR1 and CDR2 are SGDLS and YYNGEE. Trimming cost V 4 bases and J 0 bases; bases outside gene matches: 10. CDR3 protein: CASSPLGGQGSSGANVLTF. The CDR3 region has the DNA TGTGCCAGCAGCCCACTTGGGGGACAGGGGAGCTCTGGGGCCAACGTCCTGACTTTC.

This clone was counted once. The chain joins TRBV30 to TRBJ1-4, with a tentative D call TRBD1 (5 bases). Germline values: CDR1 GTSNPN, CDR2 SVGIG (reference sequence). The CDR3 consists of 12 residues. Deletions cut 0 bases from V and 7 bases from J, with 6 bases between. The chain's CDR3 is CAWSVGGEKLFF. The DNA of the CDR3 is TGTGCCTGGAGTGTGGGGGGTGAAAAACTGTTTTTT.

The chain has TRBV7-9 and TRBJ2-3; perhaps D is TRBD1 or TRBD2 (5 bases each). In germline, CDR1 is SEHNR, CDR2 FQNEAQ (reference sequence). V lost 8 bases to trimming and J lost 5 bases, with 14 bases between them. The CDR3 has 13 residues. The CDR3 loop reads CASPFGDEDTQYF. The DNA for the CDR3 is TGTGCCAGCCCCTTCGGGGACGAAGATACGCAGTATTTT.

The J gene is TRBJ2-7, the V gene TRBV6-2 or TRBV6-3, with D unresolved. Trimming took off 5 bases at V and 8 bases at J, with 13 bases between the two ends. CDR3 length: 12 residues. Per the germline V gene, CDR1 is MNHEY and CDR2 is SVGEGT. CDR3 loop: CASSPDPTKQYF. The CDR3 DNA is TGTGCCAGCAGTCCGGACCCCACCAAGCAGTACTTC.